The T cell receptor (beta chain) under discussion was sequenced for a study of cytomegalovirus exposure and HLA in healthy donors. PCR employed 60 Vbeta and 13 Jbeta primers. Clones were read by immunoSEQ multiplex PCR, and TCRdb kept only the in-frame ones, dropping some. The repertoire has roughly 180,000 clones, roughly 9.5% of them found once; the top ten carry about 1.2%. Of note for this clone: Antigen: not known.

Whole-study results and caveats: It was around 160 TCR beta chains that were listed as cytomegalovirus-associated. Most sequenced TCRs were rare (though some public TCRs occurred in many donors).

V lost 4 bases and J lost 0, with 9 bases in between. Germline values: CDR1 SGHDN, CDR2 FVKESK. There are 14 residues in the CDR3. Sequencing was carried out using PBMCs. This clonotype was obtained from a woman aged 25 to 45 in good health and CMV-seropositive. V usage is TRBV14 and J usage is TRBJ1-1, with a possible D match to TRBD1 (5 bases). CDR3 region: CASSLAGMNTEAFF. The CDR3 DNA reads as TGTGCCAGCAGCCTAGCAGGGATGAACACTGAAGCTTTCTTT.